Listed below are T cell receptor beta chains from one sample, sequenced in a study of shared clonotypes between healthy human individuals. Assay: immunoSEQ multiplex PCR; the TCRdb copy retains only in-frame clones and omits some. Among roughly 2 million clones listed, about 95% were seen once. Sequencing was performed on naive CD8+ T cells sorted from blood. All receptors come from a man younger than 35 in good health. The CDR3 runs from the conserved cysteine through the conserved F or W. D genes are given only for firm matches. Size values are once, few and many counts, or a class for expanded clones, and some rows have none.

>11|TRBV29-1|NA|TRBJ2-7|TRBD2
CSVGGGYEQYF
TGCAGCGTTGGGGGGGGCTACGAGCAGTACTTC
>17|TRBV28|NA|TRBJ1-5|NA
CAIRGGAGAYSNQPQHF
TGTGCCATCCGGGGGGGGGCTGGGGCCTATAGCAATCAGCCCCAGCATTTT
>14|TRBV5-6|NA|TRBJ1-2|NA
CASSSGRINYGYTF
TGTGCCAGCAGCTCAGGCAGAATTAACTATGGCTACACCTTC
>13|TRBV28|NA|TRBJ2-1|NA
CASSPRPYNEQFF
TGTGCCAGCAGTCCACGCCCATACAATGAGCAGTTCTTC
>17|TRBV4-3|NA|TRBJ2-1|TRBD2
CASSQEAPGLADNEQFF
TGCGCCAGCAGCCAAGAGGCCCCGGGACTAGCGGACAATGAGCAGTTCTTC
>13|TRBV19|NA|TRBJ1-6|NA
CASSTGPPSPLHF
TGTGCCAGTAGTACGGGGCCTCCTTCACCCCTCCACTTT
>14|TRBV27|NA|TRBJ1-5|TRBD1
CASTRTGANQPQHF
TGTGCCAGCACCAGGACAGGAGCGAATCAGCCCCAGCATTTT
>14|TRBV6-1|NA|TRBJ2-6|NA
CASIEYSGANVLTF
TGTGCCAGCATCGAGTACTCTGGGGCCAACGTCCTGACTTTC
>16|TRBV4-3|NA|TRBJ1-1|NA
CASSQGVRTMNTEAFF
TGCGCCAGCAGCCAAGGGGTCAGAACGATGAACACTGAAGCTTTCTTT
>15|TRBV14|NA|TRBJ2-7|TRBD1
CASSTPGQGTYEQYF
TGTGCCAGCAGCACCCCGGGACAGGGGACCTACGAGCAGTACTTC
>14|TRBV4-1|once|TRBJ2-1|NA
CASSIRVRDDEQFF
TGCGCCAGCAGCATTAGGGTCCGGGACGATGAGCAGTTCTTC